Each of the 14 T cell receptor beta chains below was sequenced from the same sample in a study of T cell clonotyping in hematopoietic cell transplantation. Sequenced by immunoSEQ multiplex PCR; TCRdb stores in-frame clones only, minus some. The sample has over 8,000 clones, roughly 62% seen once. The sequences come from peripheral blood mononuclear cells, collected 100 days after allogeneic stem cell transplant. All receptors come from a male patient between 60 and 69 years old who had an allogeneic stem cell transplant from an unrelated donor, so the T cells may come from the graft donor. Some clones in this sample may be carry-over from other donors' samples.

The DNA for the CDR3 is TGTGCCAGCAGATCAGGGGGGCCCCTTGGAAACACCATATATTTT. This translates into CASRSGGPLGNTIYF. The genes are TRBV6-5 and TRBJ1-3; TRBD1 aligns across 7 bases. The CDR3 is 15 residues long. Per the germline V gene, CDR1 is MNHEY and CDR2 is SVGAGI. V was pared by 6 bases and J by 3 bases, with 8 bases of the junction left unmatched.

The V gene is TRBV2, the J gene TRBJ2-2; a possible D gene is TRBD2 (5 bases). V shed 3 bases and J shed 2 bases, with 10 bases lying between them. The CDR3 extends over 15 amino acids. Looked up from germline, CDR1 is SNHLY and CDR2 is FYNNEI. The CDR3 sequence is CASSDSSPNTGELFF. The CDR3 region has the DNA TGTGCCAGCAGTGACTCTAGCCCAAACACCGGGGAGCTGTTTTTT.

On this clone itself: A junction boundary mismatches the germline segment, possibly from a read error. In nucleotides, the CDR3 is TGTGCTAGCAGCCCCCAGACAGTTCAAGAGACCCAGTACTTC. Its translation: CASSPQTVQETQYF. The chain recombines TRBV7-7 with TRBJ2-5; D may be TRBD1 (5 bases). Germline-derived CDR1 and CDR2 are SSHAT and FNYEAQ (reference sequence). There are 14 residues in the CDR3. The entire variable domain, with the rest obtained from reference TRBV7-7 and TRBJ2-5, is as follows: GAGVSQSPRYKVTKRGQDVTLRCDPISSHATLYWYQQALGQGPEFLTYFNYEAQPDKSGLPSDRFSAERPEGSISTLTIQRTEQRDSAMYRCASSPQTVQETQYFGPGTRLLVL.

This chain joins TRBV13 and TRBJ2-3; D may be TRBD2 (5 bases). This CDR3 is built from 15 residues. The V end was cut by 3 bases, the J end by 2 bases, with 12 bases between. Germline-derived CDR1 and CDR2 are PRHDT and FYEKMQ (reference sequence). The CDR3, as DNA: TGTGCCAGCAGCTTGGCGGGCTTCTACACAGATACGCAGTATTTT. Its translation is CASSLAGFYTDTQYF.

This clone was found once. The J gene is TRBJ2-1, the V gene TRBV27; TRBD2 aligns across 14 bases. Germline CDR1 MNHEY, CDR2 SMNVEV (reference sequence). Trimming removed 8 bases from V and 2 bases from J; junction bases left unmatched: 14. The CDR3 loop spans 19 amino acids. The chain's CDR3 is CASRLRGLAGEGAYNEQFF. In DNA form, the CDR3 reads TGTGCCAGCCGGCTCCGGGGACTAGCGGGAGAGGGCGCCTACAATGAGCAGTTCTTC.

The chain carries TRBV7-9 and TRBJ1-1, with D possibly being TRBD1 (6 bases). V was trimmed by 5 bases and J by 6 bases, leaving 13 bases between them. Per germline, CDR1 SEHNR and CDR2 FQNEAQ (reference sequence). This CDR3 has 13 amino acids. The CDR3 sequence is CASSPRGQSEAFF. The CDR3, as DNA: TGTGCCAGCAGCCCGCGGGGACAATCTGAAGCTTTCTTT.

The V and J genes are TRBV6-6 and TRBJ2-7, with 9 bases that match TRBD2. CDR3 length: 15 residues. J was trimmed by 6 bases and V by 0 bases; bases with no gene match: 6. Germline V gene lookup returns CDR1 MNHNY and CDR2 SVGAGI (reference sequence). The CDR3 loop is CASSYSAGGPGEQYF. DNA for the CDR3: TGTGCCAGCAGTTACTCGGCGGGAGGGCCCGGCGAGCAGTACTTC.

The CDR3 DNA reads as TGTGCCAGCAGCTTGGCAGCGGCCTCTCGAGAGACCCAGTACTTC. This translates into CASSLAAASRETQYF. This chain joins TRBV5-4 and TRBJ2-5, with a tentative D call TRBD2 (5 bases). Germline values: CDR1 SGHNT, CDR2 YYREEE (reference sequence). This CDR3 has 15 residues. Trimming removed 0 bases from V and 4 bases from J, with 13 bases in between.

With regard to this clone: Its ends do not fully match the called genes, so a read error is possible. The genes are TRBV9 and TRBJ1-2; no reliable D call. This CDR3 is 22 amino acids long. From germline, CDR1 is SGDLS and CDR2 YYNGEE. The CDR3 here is CASGSTRAARLATLLDPLAPDF. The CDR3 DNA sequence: TGTGCCAGCGGATCGACGAGAGCAGCGCGACTGGCGACACTGCTCGATCCGCTCGCACCTGACTTC.

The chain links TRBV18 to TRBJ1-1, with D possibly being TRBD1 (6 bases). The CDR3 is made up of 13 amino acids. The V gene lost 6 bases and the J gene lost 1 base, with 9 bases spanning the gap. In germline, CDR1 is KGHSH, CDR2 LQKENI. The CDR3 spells CASSQQGNTEAFF. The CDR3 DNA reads TGTGCCAGCTCCCAACAGGGGAACACTGAAGCTTTCTTT.

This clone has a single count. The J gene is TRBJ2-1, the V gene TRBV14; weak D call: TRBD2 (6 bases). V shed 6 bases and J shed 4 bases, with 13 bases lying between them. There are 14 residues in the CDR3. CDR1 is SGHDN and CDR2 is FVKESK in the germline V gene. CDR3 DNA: TGTGCCAGCAGTCGTCCGGGACTGTACAATGAGCAGTTCTTC. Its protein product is CASSRPGLYNEQFF.

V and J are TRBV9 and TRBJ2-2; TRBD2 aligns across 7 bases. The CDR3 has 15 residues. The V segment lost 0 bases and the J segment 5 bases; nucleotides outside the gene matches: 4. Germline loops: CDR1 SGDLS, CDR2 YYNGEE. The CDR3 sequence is CASSVGGGRTGELFF. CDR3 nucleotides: TGTGCCAGCAGCGTAGGGGGGGGTAGGACCGGGGAGCTGTTTTTT.

CDR3 region: CASSYPGQGANEQFF. The CDR3 DNA follows: TGTGCCAGCAGTTACCCTGGACAGGGGGCTAATGAGCAGTTCTTC. The chain recombines TRBV6-5 with TRBJ2-1, with 11 nucleotides matching TRBD1. The junction had 4 bases not matched to a gene; V was cut back by 2 bases and J by 7 bases. The CDR3 has 15 residues. Germline-derived CDR1 and CDR2 are MNHEY and SVGAGI.

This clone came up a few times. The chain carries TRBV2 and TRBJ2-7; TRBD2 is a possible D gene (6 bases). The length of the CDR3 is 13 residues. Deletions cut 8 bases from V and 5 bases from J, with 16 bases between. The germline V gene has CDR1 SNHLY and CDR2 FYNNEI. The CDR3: CASGRLDSDEQYF. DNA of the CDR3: TGTGCCAGCGGAAGACTAGACTCAGACGAGCAGTACTTC.